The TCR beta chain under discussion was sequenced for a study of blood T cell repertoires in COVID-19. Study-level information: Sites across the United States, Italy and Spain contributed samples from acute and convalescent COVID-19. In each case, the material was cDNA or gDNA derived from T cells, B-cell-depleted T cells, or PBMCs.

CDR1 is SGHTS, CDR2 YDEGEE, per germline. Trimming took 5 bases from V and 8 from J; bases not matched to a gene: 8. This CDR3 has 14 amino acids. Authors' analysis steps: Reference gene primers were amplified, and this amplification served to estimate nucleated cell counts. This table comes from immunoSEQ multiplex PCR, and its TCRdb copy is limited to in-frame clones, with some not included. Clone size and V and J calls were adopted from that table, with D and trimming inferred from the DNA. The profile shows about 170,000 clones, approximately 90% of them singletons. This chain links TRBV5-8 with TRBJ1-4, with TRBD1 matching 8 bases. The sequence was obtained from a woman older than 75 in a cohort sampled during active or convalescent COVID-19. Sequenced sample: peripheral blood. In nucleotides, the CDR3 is TGTGCCAGCAGTCATGACAGGGGCGAAGAAAAACTGTTTTTT. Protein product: CASSHDRGEEKLFF.